These T cell receptor beta chains were read from a single sample in a study of CXCR3-negative and CXCR3-positive naive CD8 T cells. TCRdb reprocessed the 5' RACE reads; each CDR3 protein has one entry and no DNA is given. The sample totals tens of thousands of distinct CDR3 sequences; its top ten clones hold over 2.5%. The sample consisted of naive CXCR3- CD8+ T cells from blood. These receptors were obtained from a human donor in good health. Some clones in this sample may be carry-over from other donors' samples. CDR3s include the opening cysteine and the closing phenylalanine or tryptophan. Clone size appears in some rows only: once, few, many, or a class for an expanded clone.

clone_size cdr3_length j_call v_call cdr3_aa
NA 16 TRBJ2-1 TRBV20-1 CSAREQGLDSPAEQFF
NA 15 TRBJ1-1 TRBV20-1 CSATPRSWSGTEAFF
NA 13 TRBJ1-2 TRBV29-1 CSVEPGTGYGYTF
NA 15 TRBJ2-1 TRBV10-3 CAISESPGTGYEQFF
NA 15 TRBJ1-1 TRBV6-6 CASSRQDPMNTEAFF
NA 14 TRBJ2-7 TRBV7-9 CASSFVQGSYEQYF
NA 15 TRBJ1-1 TRBV14 CASSQDLALNTEAFF
NA 14 TRBJ2-7 TRBV10-1 CASSPGQASGEQYF
NA 17 TRBJ1-6 TRBV27 CASSLLWGPPSNSPLHF
NA 14 TRBJ2-7 TRBV7-9 CASSLSGHIYEQYF
NA 14 TRBJ2-1 TRBV29-1 CSVVLAGVGNEQFF
medium-sized 15 TRBJ2-1 TRBV5-1 CASSLEGVSYNEQFF
NA 15 TRBJ2-5 TRBV28 CASSPALAAQETQYF
NA 15 TRBJ2-2 TRBV11-2 CASSILAGGAGELFF
medium-sized 15 TRBJ2-1 TRBV4-1 CASSHSSGAYNEQFF
NA 17 TRBJ2-1 TRBV20-1 CSAHLAQAGGGLPEQFF
NA 15 TRBJ1-1 TRBV10-3 CAIRAVGQGGTEAFF
NA 15 TRBJ2-7 TRBV3-1 CASSQGLAVSYEQYF
NA 13 TRBJ1-2 TRBV7-9 CASSLGQLNGYTF
NA 12 TRBJ2-7 TRBV29-1 CSVKGSSYEQYF
NA 15 TRBJ2-3 TRBV12-3/TRBV12-4 CASSLWGESTDTQYF
NA 13 TRBJ2-7 TRBV12-3/TRBV12-4 CASSPGLRFEQYF
NA 12 TRBJ2-1 TRBV14 CASSLSPYEQFF
NA 15 TRBJ2-7 TRBV7-2 CTSSTSGLPTYEQYF
NA 13 TRBJ2-2 TRBV7-3 CASSLLDAGELFF
NA 12 TRBJ2-1 TRBV29-1 CSVEVGGHEQFF
NA 14 TRBJ2-5 TRBV12-5 CASGLRTAQETQYF
NA 14 TRBJ1-5 TRBV28 CASSPGNSNQPQHF
NA 17 TRBJ2-1 TRBV4-1 CASSPEGGAGELGEQFF
NA 16 TRBJ2-3 TRBV6-2/TRBV6-3 CASSLSDRGIEDTQYF
NA 12 TRBJ2-7 TRBV7-6 CASSSGLYEQYF
NA 13 TRBJ2-7 TRBV14 CASSQERNYEQYF
NA 12 TRBJ2-7 TRBV9 CASSATGREQYF
NA 11 TRBJ1-2 TRBV28 CASHQGSGYTF
NA 16 TRBJ2-1 TRBV11-2 CASSLEGAGGYNEQFF
NA 16 TRBJ2-7 TRBV6-2/TRBV6-3 CASSIVQAPSTYEQYF
NA 16 TRBJ2-2 TRBV9 CASSVEGGAGTGELFF
medium-sized 14 TRBJ1-5 TRBV9 CASSQGDPDQPQHF
medium-sized 17 TRBJ1-3 TRBV4-3 CASSQDPRATGGNTIYF
medium-sized 15 TRBJ1-1 TRBV6-2/TRBV6-3 CASSPVGQLNTEAFF
NA 16 TRBJ2-5 TRBV28 CASSQGIQGIRETQYF
NA 11 TRBJ2-7 TRBV28 CASSEVIEQYF
NA 15 TRBJ1-6 TRBV14 CASSSLADGNSPLHF
NA 14 TRBJ1-1 TRBV7-9 CASSSITENTEAFF
NA 13 TRBJ1-2 TRBV27 CASSFTGDYGYTF
NA 15 TRBJ2-2 TRBV28 CASSPPTSGAGELFF
NA 13 TRBJ2-3 TRBV7-3 CATSSGGTDTQYF
NA 17 TRBJ1-1 TRBV11-2 CASRPPPGQALNTEAFF
NA 12 TRBJ2-2 TRBV29-1 CSVTGWTGELFF
NA 16 TRBJ1-5 TRBV7-2 CASSPQTGYSNQPQHF
NA 12 TRBJ1-6 TRBV20-1 CSADNNNSPLHF
NA 16 TRBJ1-6 TRBV7-9 CASGKTGTGVNSPLHF
NA 11 TRBJ1-4 TRBV29-1 CSGLVNEKLFF
NA 14 TRBJ2-4 TRBV20-1 CSARGVSGVNIQYF
NA 16 TRBJ2-1 TRBV12-3/TRBV12-4 CASSGFGTSSYNEQFF
NA 13 TRBJ1-2 TRBV10-1 CASSEGQGYGYTF
NA 15 TRBJ1-1 TRBV4-1 CASSQVQGMNTEAFF
NA 15 TRBJ1-2 TRBV7-9 CASSSLWDSQYGYTF
NA 15 TRBJ2-7 TRBV19 CASSISGQGDYEQHF